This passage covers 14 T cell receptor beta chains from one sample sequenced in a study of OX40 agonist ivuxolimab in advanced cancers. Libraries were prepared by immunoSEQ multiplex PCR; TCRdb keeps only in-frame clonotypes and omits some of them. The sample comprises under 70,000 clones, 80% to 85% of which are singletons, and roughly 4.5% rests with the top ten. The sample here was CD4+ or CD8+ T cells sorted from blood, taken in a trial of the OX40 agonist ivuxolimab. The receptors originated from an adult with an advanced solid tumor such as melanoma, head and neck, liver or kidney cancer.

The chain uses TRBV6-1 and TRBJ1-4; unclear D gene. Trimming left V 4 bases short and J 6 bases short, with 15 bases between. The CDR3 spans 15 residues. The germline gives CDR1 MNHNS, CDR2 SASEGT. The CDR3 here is CASSAGVGRYEKLFF. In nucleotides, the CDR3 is TGTGCCAGCAGTGCCGGGGTTGGGCGATATGAAAAACTGTTTTTT.

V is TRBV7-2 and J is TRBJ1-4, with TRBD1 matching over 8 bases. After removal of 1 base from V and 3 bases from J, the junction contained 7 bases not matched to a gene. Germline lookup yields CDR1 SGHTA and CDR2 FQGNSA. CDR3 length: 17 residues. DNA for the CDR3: TGTGCCAGCAGCTTAGTTGGACAGGGAGTCCCTAATGAAAAACTGTTTTTT. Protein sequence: CASSLVGQGVPNEKLFF.

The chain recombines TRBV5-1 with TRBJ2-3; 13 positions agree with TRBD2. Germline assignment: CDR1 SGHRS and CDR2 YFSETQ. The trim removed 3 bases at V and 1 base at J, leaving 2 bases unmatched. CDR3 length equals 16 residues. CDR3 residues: CASSWTSGGRTDTQYF. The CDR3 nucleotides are TGCGCCAGCAGCTGGACTAGCGGGGGCCGCACAGATACGCAGTATTTT.

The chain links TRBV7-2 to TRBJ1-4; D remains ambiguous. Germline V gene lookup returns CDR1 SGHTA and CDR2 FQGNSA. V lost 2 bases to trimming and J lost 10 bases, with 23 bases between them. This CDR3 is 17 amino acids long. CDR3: CASSLPPIRSQLGKLFF. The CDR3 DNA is TGTGCCAGCAGCTTACCCCCAATCCGGTCTCAGCTTGGAAAACTGTTTTTT. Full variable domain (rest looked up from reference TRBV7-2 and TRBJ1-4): GAGVSQSPSNKVTEKGKDVELRCDPISGHTALYWYRQSLGQGLEFLIYFQGNSAPDKSGLPSDRFSAERTGGSVSTLTIQRTQQEDSAVYLCASSLPPIRSQLGKLFFGSGTQLSVL.

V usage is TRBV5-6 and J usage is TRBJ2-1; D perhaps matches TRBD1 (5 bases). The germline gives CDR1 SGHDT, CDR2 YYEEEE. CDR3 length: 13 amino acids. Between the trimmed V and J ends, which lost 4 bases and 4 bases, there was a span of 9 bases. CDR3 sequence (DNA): TGTGCCAGCAGCCCGACAGTTTACAATGAGCAGTTCTTC. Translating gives CASSPTVYNEQFF.

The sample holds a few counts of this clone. CDR3 DNA: TGTGCCAGCAGCAAACGAGGCCGGGGGGATCAGCCCCAGCATTTT. The encoded protein is CASSKRGRGDQPQHF. This rearrangement joins TRBV6-1 to TRBJ1-5; a weak D match, TRBD1 (5 bases). This CDR3 is built from 15 residues. V lost 6 bases and J 5 bases, leaving 17 bases between the germline ends. The germline gives CDR1 MNHNS, CDR2 SASEGT.

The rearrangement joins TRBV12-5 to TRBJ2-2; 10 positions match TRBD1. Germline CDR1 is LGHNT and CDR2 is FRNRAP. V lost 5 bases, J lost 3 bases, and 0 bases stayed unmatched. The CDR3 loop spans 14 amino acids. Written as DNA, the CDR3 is TGTGCTAGTGGTGGGACAGGGGACACCGGGGAGCTGTTTTTT. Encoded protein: CASGGTGDTGELFF.

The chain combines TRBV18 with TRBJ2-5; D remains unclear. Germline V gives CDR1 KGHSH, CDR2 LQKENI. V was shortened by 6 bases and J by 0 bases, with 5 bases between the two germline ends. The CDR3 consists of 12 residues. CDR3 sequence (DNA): TGTGCCAGCTCTCAATACCAAGAGACCCAGTACTTC. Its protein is CASSQYQETQYF.

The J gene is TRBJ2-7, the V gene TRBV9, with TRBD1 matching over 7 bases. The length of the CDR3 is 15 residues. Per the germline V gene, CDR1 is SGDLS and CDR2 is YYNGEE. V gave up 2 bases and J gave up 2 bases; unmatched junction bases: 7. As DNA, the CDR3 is TGTGCCAGCAGCGTTCGACAGGGAGCCCCCTACGAGCAGTACTTC. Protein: CASSVRQGAPYEQYF.

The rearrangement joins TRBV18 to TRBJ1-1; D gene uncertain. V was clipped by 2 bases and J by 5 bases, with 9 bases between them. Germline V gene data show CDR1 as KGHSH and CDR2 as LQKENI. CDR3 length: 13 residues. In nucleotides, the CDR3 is TGTGCCAGCTCACCAATCACCGATACTGAAGCTTTCTTT. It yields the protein CASSPITDTEAFF.

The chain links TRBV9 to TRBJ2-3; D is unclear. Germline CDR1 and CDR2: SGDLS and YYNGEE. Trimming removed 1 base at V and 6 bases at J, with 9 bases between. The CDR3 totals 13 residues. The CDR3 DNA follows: TGTGCCAGCAGCGTACCCAGCAGTGATACGCAGTATTTT. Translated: CASSVPSSDTQYF.

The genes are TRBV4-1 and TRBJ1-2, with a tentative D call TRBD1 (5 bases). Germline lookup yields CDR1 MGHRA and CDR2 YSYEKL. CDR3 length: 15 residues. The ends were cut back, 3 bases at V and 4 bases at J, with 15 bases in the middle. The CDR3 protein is CASSQTRFQGYGYTF. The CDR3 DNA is TGCGCCAGCAGCCAGACTAGATTCCAGGGCTATGGCTACACCTTC.

CDR3 residues: CASSSRSHSNEKLFF. DNA for the CDR3: TGCGCCAGCAGCTCCCGGTCGCATTCTAATGAAAAACTGTTTTTT. The chain is built from TRBV5-1 and TRBJ1-4; no clear D gene. CDR3 length: 15 residues. Germline CDR1 and CDR2: SGHRS and YFSETQ. The ends were cut back, 3 bases at V and 3 bases at J, with 12 bases in the middle.

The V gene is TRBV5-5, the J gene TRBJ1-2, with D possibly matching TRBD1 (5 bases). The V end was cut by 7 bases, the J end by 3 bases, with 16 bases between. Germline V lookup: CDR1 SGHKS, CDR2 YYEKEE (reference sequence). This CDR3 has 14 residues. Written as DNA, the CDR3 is TGTGCCAGCGGCCACCGGGACCGAGACTATGGCTACACCTTC. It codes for CASGHRDRDYGYTF.